This TCR beta chain was captured by sequencing in a study of OX40 agonist ivuxolimab in advanced cancers. Study-wide context: Ivuxolimab doses were 0.01, 0.1, 0.3, 1.5, 3 or 10 mg/kg every 2 weeks.

This table comes from immunoSEQ multiplex PCR, and its TCRdb copy is limited to in-frame clones, with some not included. The sample consists of about 82,000 clones, about 90% of them appearing once. Germline CDR1 reads MGHRA; CDR2 reads YSYEKL. Trimming removed 4 bases from V and 3 bases from J; junction bases left unmatched: 10. The CDR3 length is 16 residues. Material: CD4+ or CD8+ T cells sorted from blood, obtained in a trial of the OX40 agonist ivuxolimab. The TCR originated in an adult with an advanced solid tumor such as melanoma, head and neck, liver or kidney cancer. The chain joins TRBV4-1 to TRBJ1-1, with TRBD1 matching over 8 bases. The CDR3 DNA sequence: TGCGCCAGCAGCCCGTTAGGACAGGGCGATCACACTGAAGCTTTCTTT. The encoded protein is CASSPLGQGDHTEAFF.